This section outlines one T cell receptor beta chain sequence together with its context. The table came from immunoSEQ multiplex PCR; TCRdb's copy has only in-frame clones and leaves some out. The data hold around 88,000 clones, with around 80% observed a single time. The CDR3 totals 15 residues. The germline gives CDR1 SEHNR, CDR2 FQNEAQ (reference sequence). J lost 3 bases, V lost 4 bases, and 7 bases had no gene match. As to time point: baseline, week 1 (first vaccination visit). Treatment denoted: pre-vaccination baseline after standard-of-care therapy. This entry is derived from a study of a mutant IDH1 vaccine in newly diagnosed glioma. Background on the study: Patients arrived already treated with radiotherapy, temozolomide, or both, most having had both.

This receptor was identified in a man aged 40-49 years with glioma. The chain carries TRBV7-9 and TRBJ1-2; 8 bases fit TRBD1. This specimen was PBMCs, taken from a glioma patient treated with radiotherapy, temozolomide or both. The CDR3, as DNA: TGTGCCAGCAGCTCGCAGGGGGCGCATTACTATGGCTACACCTTC. Its protein is CASSSQGAHYYGYTF.